The 14 T cell receptor beta chains presented below share a single source sample, sequenced in a study of OX40 agonist ivuxolimab in advanced cancers. Profiled with immunoSEQ multiplex PCR; TCRdb holds only in-frame clones, not every one. The table has around 90,000 clones, 75% to 95% seen once. The sequencing here drew on CD4+ or CD8+ T cells sorted from blood, taken in a trial of the OX40 agonist ivuxolimab. These receptors were obtained from an adult with an advanced solid tumor such as melanoma, head and neck, liver or kidney cancer.

The genes are TRBV7-2 and TRBJ1-1; possible D gene TRBD1, 5 bases. V was shortened by 3 bases and J by 4 bases, with 9 bases between the two germline ends. This CDR3 is 13 amino acids long. Germline V CDR1 and CDR2: SGHTA, FQGNSA. The CDR3 DNA reads as TGTGCCAGCAGCTTTCAGGGCAGCACTGAAGCTTTCTTT. Its protein product is CASSFQGSTEAFF. The full variable domain, in which reference TRBV7-2 and TRBJ1-1 provide the parts outside the CDR3, is GAGVSQSPSNKVTEKGKDVELRCDPISGHTALYWYRQSLGQGLEFLIYFQGNSAPDKSGLPSDRFSAERTGGSVSTLTIQRTQQEDSAVYLCASSFQGSTEAFFGQGTRLTVV.

This chain uses TRBV5-1 with TRBJ1-2; TRBD1 matches 8 bases. The germline CDR1 and CDR2 sequences are SGHRS and YFSETQ. The CDR3 is 12 amino acids. With V trimmed by 4 bases and J by 8 bases, 4 bases remained unmatched. The CDR3 is CASSVQGAGYTF. The DNA of the CDR3 is TGCGCCAGCAGCGTCCAGGGGGCGGGCTACACCTTC.

The genes are TRBV30 and TRBJ2-5, with a weak D call TRBD1 (5 bases). V was trimmed by 5 bases and J by 2 bases, leaving 9 bases between them. This CDR3 spans 12 amino acids. The V gene's germline CDR1 is GTSNPN and CDR2 SVGIG (reference sequence). In DNA form, the CDR3 reads TGTGCCTGGGATCAGGGACAAGAGACCCAGTACTTC. Its protein is CAWDQGQETQYF.

The chain joins TRBV18 to TRBJ2-3, with unresolved D. Germline V CDR1 and CDR2: KGHSH, LQKENI. V lost 1 base to trimming and J lost 3 bases, with 5 bases between them. This CDR3 has 13 amino acids. The CDR3 loop reads CASSPLTTDTQYF. CDR3 DNA: TGTGCCAGCTCACCACTTACTACAGATACGCAGTATTTT.

The genes are TRBV2 and TRBJ2-7, with D uncertain. Germline lookup yields CDR1 SNHLY and CDR2 FYNNEI. This CDR3 is built from 11 residues. Trimming removed 4 bases from V and 5 bases from J, with 6 bases in between. The CDR3 loop reads CASSAINEQYF. CDR3 bases: TGTGCCAGCAGTGCAATTAACGAGCAGTACTTC.

The rearrangement links TRBV7-3 to TRBJ2-7; no firm D call. The CDR3 is 14 residues long. The V gene lost 6 bases and the J gene lost 5 bases, with 17 bases spanning the gap. In germline, CDR1 is SGHTA, CDR2 FQGTGA. CDR3 DNA: TGTGCCAGCAGGGGTGTTCGGACGTTAGACGAGCAGTACTTC. Its protein is CASRGVRTLDEQYF.

The rearrangement links TRBV10-2 to TRBJ2-5, with TRBD2 as a possible D gene (5 bases). The J call could be wrong; TRBJ2-7 is a better fit for the DNA end. Looked up from germline, CDR1 is WSHSY and CDR2 is SAAADI. This CDR3 spans 13 amino acids. CDR3 amino acids: CASRRAESYEQYF. As DNA, the CDR3 is TGCGCCAGCAGGAGGGCGGAATCCTACGAGCAGTACTTC.

The chain combines TRBV11-3 with TRBJ2-3; D is undetermined. The V gene lost 1 base and the J gene lost 0 bases, with 17 bases spanning the gap. The CDR3 has 18 residues. Germline loops: CDR1 SGHNT, CDR2 YENEEA. This CDR3 is CASSLAYFGSTSTDTQYF. The CDR3 region has the DNA TGTGCCAGCAGCTTAGCCTATTTCGGTAGTACTAGCACAGATACGCAGTATTTT.

The rearrangement links TRBV5-1 to TRBJ2-3, with no clear D. With 0 bases removed from V and 6 bases from J, the gap between germline ends came to 14 bases. The CDR3 covers 15 residues. CDR1 and CDR2 from the germline V gene are SGHRS and YFSETQ. CDR3 amino acids: CASSLARGPMDTQYF. Written as DNA, the CDR3 is TGCGCCAGCAGCTTGGCCAGAGGCCCTATGGATACGCAGTATTTT.

The sample holds a few counts of this clone. The chain employs TRBV10-2 and TRBJ2-5; TRBD1 is a possible D gene (7 bases). CDR3 length equals 15 residues. Trimming took off 2 bases at V and 5 bases at J, with 15 bases between the two ends. Germline-derived CDR1 and CDR2 are WSHSY and SAAADI. CDR3 coding DNA: TGCGCCAGCAGTGAGAGGGGGCGAGGGGGGGAGACCCAGTACTTC. Translating it yields CASSERGRGGETQYF.

The chain employs TRBV10-3 and TRBJ2-3, with TRBD2 identical over 14 bases. Germline-derived CDR1 and CDR2 are ENHRY and SYGVKD. V was pared by 6 bases and J by 1 base, with 18 bases of the junction left unmatched. The CDR3 consists of 21 residues. As DNA, the CDR3 is TGTGCCATCAGCCCCAATGGGGGACTAGCGGGAGTGGACGAAGGCACAGATACGCAGTATTTT. The encoded protein is CAISPNGGLAGVDEGTDTQYF.

This clone has a single count. This CDR3 is also generated by other DNA sequences in the sample. This chain links TRBV5-1 with TRBJ1-2; D is undetermined. V was trimmed by 0 bases and J by 2 bases, leaving 5 bases between them. CDR1 is SGHRS, CDR2 YFSETQ, per germline. This CDR3 is 13 amino acids long. The CDR3: CASSLAGNYGYTF. CDR3 sequence (DNA): TGCGCCAGCAGCTTGGCCGGGAACTATGGCTACACCTTC.

The chain combines TRBV28 with TRBJ2-7; D not resolved. The ends were cut back, 2 bases at V and 9 bases at J, with 11 bases in the middle. CDR1 is MDHEN, CDR2 SYDVKM, per germline. This CDR3 has 12 residues. The CDR3 sequence: CASSLKGYRQYF. The CDR3 DNA reads TGTGCCAGCAGTTTAAAAGGGTATCGGCAGTACTTC.

This sequence joins TRBV30 and TRBJ1-1; 7 bases line up with TRBD1. The CDR3 has 11 residues. The junction had 5 bases not matched to a gene; V was cut back by 7 bases and J by 6 bases. Germline assignment: CDR1 GTSNPN and CDR2 SVGIG (reference sequence). The CDR3 loop reads CAYPTGSEAFF. The CDR3 bases are TGTGCCTACCCGACAGGGTCTGAAGCTTTCTTT.